This entry lists 32 T cell receptor beta chains sequenced from one sample in a study of response to subunit inactivated influenza vaccine. Via MiXCR, TCRdb re-called the RT-PCR reads, giving one row per CDR3 protein. The sample has hundreds of thousands of distinct CDR3 sequences, 7.5% to 8.5% seen once. The sample was PBMCs from blood, taken around 2 years after vaccination. These receptors all come from a man in his fifties or sixties who received an inactivated influenza vaccine.

This clonotype was observed a handful of times. The genes are TRBV12-3 or TRBV12-4 and TRBJ2-7, with 7 bases lining up with TRBD1. CDR3 length: 14 amino acids. With 3 bases clipped from V and 2 bases from J, the junction kept 4 bases outside the gene matches. CDR3 protein: CASSLSGGPYEQYF. Written as DNA, the CDR3 is TGTGCCAGCAGTTTGTCAGGGGGACCCTACGAGCAGTACTTC.

This clonotype occurred a few times. V and J are TRBV5-1 and TRBJ2-3; the D is unclear. Germline V lookup: CDR1 SGHRS, CDR2 YFSETQ. V dropped 0 bases and J dropped 2 bases, with 10 bases sitting between them. The CDR3 sequence is 15 residues long. In DNA, the CDR3 is TGCGCCAGCAGCTTGGAGGTATTCGCCACAGATACGCAGTATTTT. As protein: CASSLEVFATDTQYF.

This clonotype was seen more than once but under ten times. This chain uses TRBV5-5 with TRBJ1-6; TRBD1 matches 9 bases. V gave up 5 bases and J gave up 7 bases; unmatched junction bases: 7. The CDR3 loop spans 15 amino acids. CDR1 and CDR2 (germline): SGHKS, YYEKEE (reference sequence). CDR3 region: CASSSRGTGNSPLHF. The CDR3 region has the DNA TGTGCCAGCAGTTCCCGCGGGACAGGGAATTCACCCCTCCACTTT.

This clonotype has more than one count but fewer than ten. The chain joins TRBV4-3 to TRBJ2-2, with D unresolved. The ends were cut back, 1 base at V and 6 bases at J, with 9 bases in the middle. The length of the CDR3 is 14 residues. Per germline, CDR1 LGHNA and CDR2 YSLEER. The DNA of the CDR3 is TGCGCCAGCAGCCAAGGTCGAAGCCCCGGGGAGCTGTTTTTT. Translated: CASSQGRSPGELFF.

The chain links TRBV5-1 to TRBJ1-1, with no clear D. The CDR3 loop spans 14 amino acids. The V gene lost 5 bases and the J gene lost 0 bases, with 11 bases spanning the gap. Germline CDR1 SGHRS, CDR2 YFSETQ. The CDR3 is CASSYGNLNTEAFF. CDR3 coding DNA: TGCGCCAGCAGTTATGGAAACCTGAACACTGAAGCTTTCTTT.

This clonotype was found a few times. Written as DNA, the CDR3 is TGTGCCAGCAGCTACTTGAGCTTGTCGTTTGGGGCCAACGTCCTGACTTTC. Amino acids: CASSYLSLSFGANVLTF. The chain carries TRBV7-9 and TRBJ2-6; no reliable D call. The germline V gene encodes CDR1 SEHNR and CDR2 FQNEAQ (reference sequence). Trimming removed 4 bases at V and 3 bases at J, with 16 bases between. The CDR3 length is 17 residues.

This clonotype was observed at least ten times. The CDR3 region is CASSLLGGDTDTQYF. DNA of the CDR3: TGTGCCAGCAGTTTATTAGGTGGGGACACAGATACGCAGTATTTT. This rearrangement joins TRBV28 to TRBJ2-3; no clear D gene. Germline-derived CDR1 and CDR2 are MDHEN and SYDVKM. The CDR3 spans 15 residues. V gave up 1 base and J gave up 2 bases, with 10 bases separating them.

This clonotype was seen a handful of times. The chain joins TRBV10-3 to TRBJ1-5; 7 positions agree with TRBD1. The J segment lost 4 bases and the V segment lost 6 bases, leaving 3 bases of the junction unmatched. The germline V gene encodes CDR1 ENHRY and CDR2 SYGVKD. The CDR3 has 13 amino acids. CDR3 in DNA: TGTGCCATCAGGCCGGACAGGAATCAGCCCCAGCATTTT. Residues: CAIRPDRNQPQHF.

This clonotype has ten or more counts. The DNA for the CDR3 is TGCGCCAGCAGCGAACCGAGGGGCCAGGAGACCCAGTACTTC. Protein: CASSEPRGQETQYF. The gene calls are TRBV5-1 and TRBJ2-5; D assignment may be TRBD1 or TRBD2 (5 bases each). V lost 4 bases and J lost 5, with 15 bases in between. The CDR3 is 14 amino acids. In germline, CDR1 is SGHRS, CDR2 YFSETQ.

There are many counts of this clonotype. The chain uses TRBV7-9 and TRBJ2-3; 10 bases map to TRBD1. V lost 2 bases and J lost 2; bases outside the gene matches: 4. Germline loops: CDR1 SEHNR, CDR2 FQNEAQ (reference sequence). The CDR3 sequence is 16 residues long. CDR3 sequence reads: CASSLSTGGLTDTQYF. The CDR3 coding sequence is TGTGCCAGCAGCTTATCGACAGGGGGCCTCACAGATACGCAGTATTTT.

This chain connects TRBV2 to TRBJ2-4; 9 positions match TRBD1. The V and J ends lost 5 bases and 7 bases, in that order; junction bases with no gene match: 9. Germline V gene sequence: CDR1 SNHLY, CDR2 FYNNEI. The CDR3 loop spans 15 amino acids. The CDR3 coding sequence is TGTGCCAGCAGTCAACGGACAGGGGCTTGGAACATTCAGTACTTC. Translated: CASSQRTGAWNIQYF.

This chain links TRBV11-2 with TRBJ1-1; the D is unclear. Germline V lookup: CDR1 SGHAT, CDR2 FQNNGV. Trimming cost V 5 bases and J 4 bases, with 8 bases left between them. This CDR3 is built from 12 residues. CDR3 amino acids: CASSPSITEAFF. CDR3 nucleotide sequence: TGTGCCAGCAGCCCTAGTATCACTGAAGCTTTCTTT.

This clonotype was seen many times. The gene calls are TRBV7-6 and TRBJ2-7; 10 nucleotides match TRBD2. The CDR3 runs to 16 residues. Germline CDR1 SGHVS, CDR2 FNYEAQ. V was clipped by 1 base and J by 4 bases; unmatched bases: 7. Here the CDR3 DNA reads TGTGCCAGCAGCTTAGGCTCTAGCGGGAGAGTGTACGAGCAGTACTTC. Translating it yields CASSLGSSGRVYEQYF.

This clonotype was observed at least ten times. The V gene is TRBV12-3 or TRBV12-4, the J gene TRBJ1-5; D gene unclear. The CDR3 is 13 amino acids. Deletions cut 2 bases from V and 6 bases from J, with 8 bases between. In nucleotides, the CDR3 is TGTGCCAGCAGTTTAAACGACTTTCAGCCCCAGCATTTT. Residues: CASSLNDFQPQHF.

This clonotype was counted between two and nine times. The chain uses TRBV10-3 and TRBJ2-7; D gene unclear. This CDR3 comprises 14 residues. Looked up from germline, CDR1 is ENHRY and CDR2 is SYGVKD. V was shortened by 4 bases and J by 0 bases, with 10 bases between the two germline ends. In nucleotides, the CDR3 is TGTGCCATCAGTGTCGGGCAGAGCTCCTACGAGCAGTACTTC. Amino acid sequence: CAISVGQSSYEQYF.

This chain joins TRBV28 and TRBJ1-6; D may be TRBD1 (6 bases). Germline V gene data show CDR1 as MDHEN and CDR2 as SYDVKM. Trimming took 10 bases from V and 9 from J, leaving 22 bases between them. The CDR3 spans 15 residues. CDR3: CATTRGWQGFSPLHF. Written as DNA, the CDR3 is TGTGCCACCACACGGGGTTGGCAGGGGTTTTCACCCCTCCACTTT.

This CDR3 is CASSLGPLREQYF. The CDR3 coding sequence is TGTGCCAGCAGCTTAGGGCCCCTGAGGGAGCAGTACTTC. The rearrangement links TRBV7-2 to TRBJ2-7; D is unclear. Trimming shortened V by 1 base and J by 7 bases, and 11 bases separated the two germline ends. This CDR3 contains 13 residues. CDR1 and CDR2 from the germline V gene are SGHTA and FQGNSA.

This clonotype came up many times. V and J are TRBV5-1 and TRBJ2-3; the D is unclear. From germline, CDR1 is SGHRS and CDR2 YFSETQ. The CDR3 loop spans 16 amino acids. V was shortened by 4 bases and J by 6 bases, with 21 bases between the two germline ends. The CDR3 DNA sequence: TGCGCCAGCAGCCCCGCCCCAGGCCGGTTGCGCGATACGCAGTATTTT. It translates to CASSPAPGRLRDTQYF.

This clonotype occurred many times. The chain recombines TRBV12-3 or TRBV12-4 with TRBJ2-1; 7 bases are shared with TRBD2. This CDR3 has 13 amino acids. Trimming removed 6 bases from V and 3 bases from J; junction bases left unmatched: 2. The CDR3 DNA sequence: TGTGCCAGCAGGGCTAGCGGCTACAATGAGCAGTTCTTC. Its protein is CASRASGYNEQFF.

The V gene is TRBV20-1, the J gene TRBJ2-1; D possibly corresponds to TRBD2 (5 bases). The CDR3 is 16 amino acids. The V end was cut by 0 bases, the J end by 4 bases, with 16 bases between. Germline lookup yields CDR1 DFQATT and CDR2 SNEGSKA (reference sequence). CDR3 sequence: CSARDRGQKIYNEQFF. In DNA, the CDR3 is TGCAGTGCTAGAGATCGAGGGCAGAAAATTTACAATGAGCAGTTCTTC.

The table lists this clonotype with a few counts. The chain employs TRBV20-1 and TRBJ1-2; D is unresolved. In germline, CDR1 is DFQATT, CDR2 SNEGSKA (reference sequence). The CDR3 is 11 amino acids. The V end lost 3 bases, the J end lost 11 bases, and 13 bases lay between the germline ends. The DNA of the CDR3 is TGCAGTGCTAGTAGGAGCCTACTGTACACCTTC. Its protein is CSASRSLLYTF.

This clonotype was observed many times. This rearrangement joins TRBV2 to TRBJ1-2; D not resolved. The ends were cut back, 1 base at V and 4 bases at J, with 13 bases in the middle. The CDR3 totals 15 residues. CDR1 and CDR2 (germline): SNHLY, FYNNEI. The CDR3 DNA reads TGTGCCAGCAGTGAAGAGCCCCTCACGGGCTATGGCTACACCTTC. This encodes CASSEEPLTGYGYTF.

In its sample, this clonotype was seen a few times. V usage is TRBV29-1 and J usage is TRBJ2-3, with D maybe TRBD1 (6 bases). The germline gives CDR1 SQVTM, CDR2 ANQGSEA. Deletions cut 3 bases from V and 2 bases from J, with 12 bases between. The CDR3 sequence is 14 residues long. The CDR3 loop reads CSVEPDSHTDTQYF. The CDR3 coding sequence is TGCAGCGTTGAGCCGGACAGCCACACAGATACGCAGTATTTT.

The rearrangement joins TRBV20-1 to TRBJ2-5, with D unresolved. From germline, CDR1 is DFQATT and CDR2 SNEGSKA (reference sequence). Between the trimmed V and J ends, which lost 5 bases and 4 bases, there was a span of 14 bases. The CDR3 covers 13 residues. DNA for the CDR3: TGCAGTGCTCCAGACGGACGCGGAGAGACCCAGTACTTC. Translating it yields CSAPDGRGETQYF.

The table lists this clonotype with a few counts. The chain employs TRBV28 and TRBJ2-7; D is unclear. CDR1 is MDHEN, CDR2 SYDVKM, per germline. Deletions cut 4 bases from V and 2 bases from J, with 12 bases between. The CDR3 spans 14 residues. The CDR3 nucleotides are TGTGCCAGCAGTTCTGGTCAGCCGCCCTACGAGCAGTACTTC. This encodes CASSSGQPPYEQYF.

This clonotype was counted between two and nine times. CDR3 sequence reads: CASSYGSRIETQYF. CDR3 nucleotide sequence: TGTGCCAGCAGTTATGGTTCCAGGATAGAGACCCAGTACTTC. The chain carries TRBV6-5 and TRBJ2-5; D is undetermined. Germline-derived CDR1 and CDR2 are MNHEY and SVGAGI. The CDR3 contains 14 residues. Trimming cost V 3 bases and J 4 bases, with 12 bases left between them.

Only one count was recorded for this clonotype. A clone one base away is much larger, so this may be a read error. The conserved closing phenylalanine or tryptophan is absent in this CDR3, likely reflecting a read error. The V gene is TRBV20-1, the J gene TRBJ2-3; no reliable D call. The CDR3 loop spans 12 amino acids. V was pared by 3 bases and J by 6 bases, with 10 bases between. Germline lookup yields CDR1 DFQATT and CDR2 SNEGSKA (reference sequence). The CDR3 reads CSASQAHDTQYL. The CDR3 coding sequence is TGCAGTGCTAGTCAAGCTCACGATACGCAGTATTTA.

The V gene is TRBV7-9, the J gene TRBJ1-1; D unresolved. V was pared by 0 bases and J by 12 bases, with 8 bases between. CDR3 length equals 11 residues. Germline values: CDR1 SEHNR, CDR2 FQNEAQ (reference sequence). The CDR3 loop is CASSLAGFSFF. The CDR3 nucleotides read TGTGCCAGCAGCTTAGCGGGGTTTTCTTTCTTT.

This clonotype came up a few times. An end of the junction does not agree with germline; a read error may underlie this. This rearrangement joins TRBV20-1 to TRBJ2-7, with 7 bases matching TRBD1. Germline CDR1 DFQATT, CDR2 SNEGSKA (reference sequence). This CDR3 comprises 14 residues. The DNA of the CDR3 is TGCAGTGCGATCGTCGGGACAGCTTCTAAAGAGCAGCACTTC. This translates into CSAIVGTASKEQHF.

This clonotype has just a few counts. The chain employs TRBV24-1 and TRBJ2-2, with D possibly being TRBD1 (5 bases). Trimming removed 6 bases at V and 4 bases at J, with 5 bases between. The CDR3 totals 12 residues. Looked up from germline, CDR1 is KGHDR and CDR2 is SFDVKD. The CDR3 loop is CATSQGTGELFF. DNA of the CDR3: TGTGCCACCAGTCAGGGCACCGGGGAGCTGTTTTTT.

This clonotype was counted a few times. This chain links TRBV6-1 with TRBJ1-5; 8 bases fit TRBD1. The V segment lost 6 bases and the J segment 3 bases; nucleotides outside the gene matches: 7. The CDR3 loop spans 15 amino acids. Germline-derived CDR1 and CDR2 are MNHNS and SASEGT. Here the CDR3 reads CASSNRGASNQPQHF. CDR3 coding DNA: TGTGCCAGCAGCAACAGGGGGGCATCCAATCAGCCCCAGCATTTT.

The CDR3 nucleotides read TGTGCCAGCAGCGTAGTGGAGAATGAGCAGTTCTTC. Translating gives CASSVVENEQFF. The chain uses TRBV9 and TRBJ2-1, with D hard to call. Germline CDR1 and CDR2: SGDLS and YYNGEE. Trimming stripped 0 bases from V and 7 bases from J, with 5 bases between. There are 12 residues in the CDR3.